Shown below are 19 T cell receptor beta chains from a single sample sequenced in a study of blood T cell repertoires in COVID-19. Libraries were prepared by immunoSEQ multiplex PCR; TCRdb keeps only in-frame clonotypes and omits some of them. The data show some 240,000 clones, around 83% seen once. Sequences were obtained from peripheral blood. The receptors originated from a man aged 50 to 59 with active or convalescent COVID-19.

The V call is TRBV11-2, the J call TRBJ1-2; D possibly corresponds to TRBD1 (6 bases). The CDR3 has 14 residues. CDR1 is SGHAT, CDR2 FQNNGV, per germline. With 5 bases removed from V and 4 bases from J, the gap between germline ends came to 14 bases. The CDR3 coding sequence is TGTGCCAGCAGCCCATACAGGGAAGGCTATGGCTACACCTTC. This translates into CASSPYREGYGYTF.

V is TRBV9 and J is TRBJ2-3, with 8 bases fitting TRBD2. The CDR3 consists of 18 residues. Looked up from germline, CDR1 is SGDLS and CDR2 is YYNGEE. V was pared by 1 base and J by 4 bases, with 14 bases of the junction left unmatched. The CDR3 region is CASSVTASGYSGADTQYF. The CDR3 DNA follows: TGTGCCAGCAGCGTAACGGCTAGCGGGTATAGTGGGGCAGATACGCAGTATTTT.

The chain has TRBV24-1 and TRBJ2-1; TRBD2 aligns across 13 bases. Germline CDR1 KGHDR, CDR2 SFDVKD. The CDR3 is 15 amino acids. The J segment lost 4 bases and the V segment lost 10 bases, leaving 6 bases of the junction unmatched. This CDR3 is CATRTSGSKYNEQFF. In DNA, the CDR3 is TGTGCCACTAGGACTAGCGGGAGTAAATACAATGAGCAGTTCTTC.

This clone showed up many times. The chain has TRBV5-5 and TRBJ1-5, with D unresolved. The CDR3 sequence is 15 residues long. In germline, CDR1 is SGHKS, CDR2 YYEKEE (reference sequence). The ends were cut back, 3 bases at V and 1 base at J, with 11 bases in the middle. CDR3 loop: CASSSFPGSNQPQHF. In DNA, the CDR3 is TGTGCCAGCAGCTCCTTTCCAGGAAGCAATCAGCCCCAGCATTTT.

The rearrangement joins TRBV6-5 to TRBJ1-2, with TRBD1 matching 7 bases. Trimming at V came to 0 bases and at J to 5 bases, leaving 6 bases not matched to a gene. CDR1 and CDR2 (germline): MNHEY, SVGAGI. The CDR3 loop spans 15 amino acids. In nucleotides, the CDR3 is TGTGCCAGCAGTTACTCTACAGGGGACCTGTATGGCTACACCTTC. Residues: CASSYSTGDLYGYTF.

CDR3 nucleotides: TGCGCCAGCAGCTTCGGACAGGGGGGAGAGGATACGCAGTATTTT. It yields the protein CASSFGQGGEDTQYF. The rearrangement joins TRBV5-1 to TRBJ2-3, with 10 bases that match TRBD1. The CDR3 covers 15 residues. Trimming removed 2 bases from V and 6 bases from J; junction bases left unmatched: 6. Germline V CDR1 and CDR2: SGHRS, YFSETQ.

The chain combines TRBV5-1 with TRBJ1-1, with D perhaps matching TRBD1 (6 bases). The germline gives CDR1 SGHRS, CDR2 YFSETQ. The CDR3 is 14 amino acids. Trimming took off 4 bases at V and 2 bases at J, with 12 bases between the two ends. The CDR3 is CASSDGQINTEAFF. The CDR3 region has the DNA TGCGCCAGCAGCGACGGACAGATTAACACTGAAGCTTTCTTT.

The V gene is TRBV6-6, the J gene TRBJ2-5, with 10 positions matching TRBD1. With V trimmed by 6 bases and J by 5 bases, 12 bases remained unmatched. Germline V gene sequence: CDR1 MNHNY, CDR2 SVGAGI (reference sequence). The CDR3 consists of 16 residues. In nucleotides, the CDR3 is TGTGCCAGCAGCCGACAGGGGGCATGGATGGGCGAGACCCAGTACTTC. It translates to CASSRQGAWMGETQYF.

The chain combines TRBV27 with TRBJ2-1, with D hard to call. CDR3 length: 14 amino acids. The germline V and J ends were trimmed by 4 bases and 0 bases, with 7 bases remaining between them. The germline CDR1 and CDR2 sequences are MNHEY and SMNVEV (reference sequence). The CDR3 DNA reads as TGTGCCAGCAGTTCGCTGAGCTCCTACAATGAGCAGTTCTTC. Amino acids: CASSSLSSYNEQFF.

The V gene is TRBV23-1, the J gene TRBJ1-2; possible D gene TRBD1, 6 bases. TRBV23-1 is flagged as an ORF with uncertain function. V lost 4 bases, J lost 3 bases, and 18 bases lay in between. The CDR3 loop spans 16 amino acids. The CDR3 DNA reads as TGCGCCAGCAGTCGAACCGGGACATCCCATGACTATGGCTACACCTTC. This translates into CASSRTGTSHDYGYTF.

This CDR3 is CATSDLGAQGYETQYF. CDR3 coding DNA: TGTGCCACCAGTGATTTGGGGGCGCAGGGTTATGAGACCCAGTACTTC. The chain uses TRBV24-1 and TRBJ2-5; maybe TRBD1 (5 bases). The germline V gene encodes CDR1 KGHDR and CDR2 SFDVKD. This CDR3 spans 16 amino acids. The V end lost 0 bases, the J end lost 5 bases, and 15 bases lay between the germline ends.

V and J are TRBV6-6 and TRBJ1-1, with 7 nucleotides matching TRBD1. The junction had 8 bases not matched to a gene; V was cut back by 5 bases and J by 5 bases. CDR1 MNHNY and CDR2 SVGAGI come from the germline V gene (reference sequence). This CDR3 region has 14 residues. The CDR3 sequence: CASSKGQRTTEAFF. Here the CDR3 DNA reads TGTGCCAGCAGTAAGGGACAGCGGACTACTGAAGCTTTCTTT.

J is TRBJ2-5 and V is TRBV4-2; 7 bases agree with TRBD2. The germline CDR1 and CDR2 sequences are LGHNA and YNFKEQ. The trim removed 0 bases at V and 3 bases at J, leaving 13 bases unmatched. CDR3 length: 18 residues. The CDR3 DNA reads TGTGCCAGCAGCCAAGAAAGTCTAGCCGGCCGGGGGGAAGAGACCCAGTACTTC. Its translation: CASSQESLAGRGEETQYF.

V and J are TRBV21-1 and TRBJ1-5; TRBD1, the table's D call, was not compared with the DNA. TRBV21-1 is described as a pseudogene. The CDR3 covers 18 residues. CDR3 DNA: TGTGCCAGCACCTCCCTGGGGGACAGCCGGTGGAGCAATCAGCCCCAGCATTTT. Protein: CASTSLGDSRWSNQPQHF.

The chain couples TRBV24-1 to TRBJ2-5, with TRBD1 as a possible D gene (5 bases). The CDR3 consists of 17 residues. The V and J ends lost 3 bases and 4 bases respectively, with 20 bases between them. Per germline, CDR1 KGHDR and CDR2 SFDVKD. The CDR3 reads CATSDPLRSGSGETQYF. CDR3 in DNA: TGTGCCACCAGTGATCCCCTGAGGTCAGGGTCCGGAGAGACCCAGTACTTC.

The chain couples TRBV5-5 to TRBJ1-1, with D maybe TRBD1 (5 bases). The CDR3 has 15 amino acids. The V gene's germline CDR1 is SGHKS and CDR2 YYEKEE (reference sequence). Trimming took off 5 bases at V and 10 bases at J, with 24 bases between the two ends. The DNA for the CDR3 is TGTGCCAGCAGATTTCACGGGGGAGGGGCGCCGGTAGCTTTCTTT. Translation: CASRFHGGGAPVAFF.

The chain links TRBV6-5 to TRBJ2-7, with TRBD2 matching over 12 bases. CDR1 MNHEY and CDR2 SVGAGI come from the germline V gene. The V gene end was trimmed by 6 bases and the J gene end by 5 bases; junction bases not matched to a gene: 5. CDR3 length: 14 amino acids. The CDR3 here is CASRPSGGVHEQYV. The CDR3 bases are TGTGCCAGCAGGCCTAGCGGGGGGGTCCACGAGCAGTACGTC.

This chain uses TRBV6-2 or TRBV6-3 with TRBJ1-1, with D perhaps matching TRBD1 (5 bases). The V end was cut by 3 bases, the J end by 0 bases, with 11 bases between. The CDR3 contains 15 residues. Germline CDR1 is MNHEY and CDR2 is SVGEGT. This CDR3 is CASSYPGTLNTEAFF. In nucleotides, the CDR3 is TGTGCCAGCAGTTATCCCGGGACTTTGAACACTGAAGCTTTCTTT.

The V and J genes are TRBV18 and TRBJ1-1; TRBD1 agrees at 7 bases. The germline CDR1 and CDR2 sequences are KGHSH and LQKENI. The V gene end was trimmed by 0 bases and the J gene end by 1 base; junction bases not matched to a gene: 5. The CDR3 runs 16 residues. Here the CDR3 reads CASSPPTGRTNTEAFF. Here the CDR3 DNA reads TGTGCCAGCTCACCACCGACAGGGAGGACGAACACTGAAGCTTTCTTT.